This T cell receptor (beta chain) appears in the sequencing data of a study of cytomegalovirus exposure and HLA in healthy donors. Germline CDR1 SGHNT, CDR2 YYREEE (reference sequence). The CDR3 runs 14 residues. V lost 3 bases to trimming and J lost 2 bases; unmatched junction nucleotides: 5. In the PCR, 60 Vbeta and 13 Jbeta primers were used. The data were produced by immunoSEQ multiplex PCR, yet TCRdb's version contains in-frame clones alone and is incomplete. The sample lists some 160,000 clones; 84% were seen once. The sequenced sample was PBMCs. The V call is TRBV5-4, the J call TRBJ2-7; 7 bases map to TRBD1. The origin of this receptor is a man in his fifties in good health and CMV-seropositive. The CDR3 loop reads CASSSKGAPYEQYF. CDR3 sequence (DNA): TGTGCCAGCAGCTCCAAGGGGGCTCCCTACGAGCAGTACTTC. The complete variable domain, with remaining parts taken from reference TRBV5-4 and TRBJ2-7, reads ETGVTQSPTHLIKTRGQQVTLRCSSQSGHNTVSWYQQALGQGPQFIFQYYREEENGRGNFPPRFSGLQFPNYSSELNVNALELDDSALYLCASSSKGAPYEQYFGPGTRLTVT.